In this sample, the clone carrying this T cell receptor beta chain turned up a few times. Antigen: not known. V was pared by 2 bases and J by 2 bases, with 8 bases of the junction left unmatched. CDR1 is SGHRS, CDR2 YFSETQ, per germline. The CDR3 sequence is 18 residues long. A single record per CDR3 protein comes from TCRdb applying MiXCR to the 5' RACE reads. The table includes about 390,000 distinct CDR3 sequences, under 25% detected once. These data originate in a study of T-cell memory formation after mild COVID-19. General study findings and limits: CD4/CD8 balance held among clones contracting day 15 to 85, and later expanders leaned CD4+. CD8+ contracting clones occupied EMRA, while CD4+ ones occupied mainly CM and EM.

The TCR sequence derives from an adult woman who had mild COVID-19 (a few samples of this study predate the infection). Cell type and time point are not known. This chain joins TRBV5-1 and TRBJ2-7, with TRBD2 identical over 15 bases. The sequencing input was PBMCs or a T cell subset sorted from them (not recorded which). CDR3 sequence: CASSFLSRTSGGAYEQYF. DNA for the CDR3: TGCGCCAGCAGCTTTTTATCCCGGACTAGCGGGGGGGCCTACGAGCAGTACTTC.